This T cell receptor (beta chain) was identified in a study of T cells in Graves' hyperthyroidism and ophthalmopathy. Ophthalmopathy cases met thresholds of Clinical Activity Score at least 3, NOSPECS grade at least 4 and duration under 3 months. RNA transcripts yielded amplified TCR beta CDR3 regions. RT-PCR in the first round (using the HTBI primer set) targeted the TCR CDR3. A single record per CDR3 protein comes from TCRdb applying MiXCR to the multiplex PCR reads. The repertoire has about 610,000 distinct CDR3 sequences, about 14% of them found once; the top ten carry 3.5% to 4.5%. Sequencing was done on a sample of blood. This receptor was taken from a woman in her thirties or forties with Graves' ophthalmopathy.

Here the CDR3 DNA reads TGTGCCACCAGCTCCTTAGCGGGTCTTCTCTACGAGCAGTACTTC. Translated: CATSSLAGLLYEQYF. The chain is built from TRBV15 and TRBJ2-7, with 7 bases identical to TRBD2. CDR1 is LNHNV, CDR2 YYDKDF, per germline (reference sequence). The CDR3 has 15 amino acids. The ends lost 5 bases at V and 3 bases at J; junction bases unmatched: 10.